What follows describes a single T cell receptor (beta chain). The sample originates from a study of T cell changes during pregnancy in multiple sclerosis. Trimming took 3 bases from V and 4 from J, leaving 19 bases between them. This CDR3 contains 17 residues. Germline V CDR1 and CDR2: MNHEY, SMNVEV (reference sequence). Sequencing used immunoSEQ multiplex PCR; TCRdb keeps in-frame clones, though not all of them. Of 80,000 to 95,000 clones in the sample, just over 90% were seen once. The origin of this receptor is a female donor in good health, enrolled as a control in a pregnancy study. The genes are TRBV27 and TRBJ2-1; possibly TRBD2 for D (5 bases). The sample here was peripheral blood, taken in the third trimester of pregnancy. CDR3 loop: CASSFSVGSGRYNEQFF. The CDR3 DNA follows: TGTGCCAGCAGTTTTTCTGTAGGGAGCGGAAGATACAATGAGCAGTTCTTC.